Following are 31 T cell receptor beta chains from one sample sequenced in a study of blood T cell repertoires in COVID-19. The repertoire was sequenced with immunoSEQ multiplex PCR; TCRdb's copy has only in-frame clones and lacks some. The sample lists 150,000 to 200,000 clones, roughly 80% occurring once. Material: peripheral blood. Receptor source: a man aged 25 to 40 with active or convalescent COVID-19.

CDR3 in amino acids: CASRGAGVQETQYF. Here the CDR3 DNA reads TGTGCCAGCAGGGGAGCGGGGGTACAAGAGACCCAGTACTTC. The chain carries TRBV2 and TRBJ2-5; the match to TRBD2 covers 8 bases. This CDR3 comprises 14 residues. The V gene end was trimmed by 6 bases and the J gene end by 2 bases; junction bases not matched to a gene: 5. The V gene's germline CDR1 is SNHLY and CDR2 FYNNEI.

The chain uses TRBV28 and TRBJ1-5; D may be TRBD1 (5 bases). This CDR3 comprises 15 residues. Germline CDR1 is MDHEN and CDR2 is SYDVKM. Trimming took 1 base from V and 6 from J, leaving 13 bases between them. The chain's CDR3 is CASSLFAQGGQPQHF. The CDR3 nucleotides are TGTGCCAGCAGTTTATTTGCGCAGGGAGGTCAGCCCCAGCATTTT.

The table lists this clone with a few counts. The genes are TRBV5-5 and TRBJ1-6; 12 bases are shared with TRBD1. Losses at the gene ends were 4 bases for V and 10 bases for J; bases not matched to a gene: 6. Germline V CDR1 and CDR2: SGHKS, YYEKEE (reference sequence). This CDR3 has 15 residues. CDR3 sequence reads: CASSGTGGGVSPLHF. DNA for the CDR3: TGTGCCAGCAGCGGGACAGGGGGCGGAGTATCACCCCTCCACTTT.

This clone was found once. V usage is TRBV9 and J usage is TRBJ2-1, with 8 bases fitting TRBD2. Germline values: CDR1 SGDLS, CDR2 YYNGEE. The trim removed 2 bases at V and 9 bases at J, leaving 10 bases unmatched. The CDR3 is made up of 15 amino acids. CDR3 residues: CASSVQREGLGEQFF. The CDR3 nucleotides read TGTGCCAGCAGCGTCCAACGGGAGGGCCTAGGTGAGCAGTTCTTC. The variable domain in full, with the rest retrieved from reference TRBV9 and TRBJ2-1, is DSGVTQTPKHLITATGQRVTLRCSPRSGDLSVYWYQQSLDQGLQFLIQYYNGEERAKGNILERFSAQQFPDLHSELNLSSLELGDSALYFCASSVQREGLGEQFFGPGTRLTVL.

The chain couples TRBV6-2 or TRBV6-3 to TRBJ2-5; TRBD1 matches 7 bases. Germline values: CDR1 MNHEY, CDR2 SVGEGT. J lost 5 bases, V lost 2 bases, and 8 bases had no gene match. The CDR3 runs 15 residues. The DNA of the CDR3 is TGTGCCAGCAGTTACGGACAGGCCTGGGATGAGACCCAGTACTTC. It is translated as CASSYGQAWDETQYF.

This CDR3 is CASSQDRGWEGLAGFLNEQFF. The DNA of the CDR3 is TGCGCCAGCAGCCAAGATAGGGGGTGGGAAGGTCTAGCGGGATTCCTGAATGAGCAGTTCTTC. The V and J genes are TRBV4-3 and TRBJ2-1, with 9 bases lining up with TRBD2. Germline trimming cut 0 bases from V and 7 bases from J; bases unmatched to any gene: 22. CDR1 and CDR2 (germline): LGHNA, YSLEER. This CDR3 spans 21 amino acids.

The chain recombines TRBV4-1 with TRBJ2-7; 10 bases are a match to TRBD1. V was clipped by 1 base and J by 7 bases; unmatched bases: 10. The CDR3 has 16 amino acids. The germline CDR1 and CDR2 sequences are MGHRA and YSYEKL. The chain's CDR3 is CASSQVLRDRGREQYF. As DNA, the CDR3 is TGCGCCAGCAGCCAAGTCCTCCGGGACAGGGGTAGGGAGCAGTACTTC.

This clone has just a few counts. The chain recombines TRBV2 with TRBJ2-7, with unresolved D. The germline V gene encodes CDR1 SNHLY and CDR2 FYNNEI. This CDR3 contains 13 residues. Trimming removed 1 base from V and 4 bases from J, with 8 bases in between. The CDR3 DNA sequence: TGTGCCAGCAGTGAAGGGCAGGTTTACGAGCAGTACTTC. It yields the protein CASSEGQVYEQYF.

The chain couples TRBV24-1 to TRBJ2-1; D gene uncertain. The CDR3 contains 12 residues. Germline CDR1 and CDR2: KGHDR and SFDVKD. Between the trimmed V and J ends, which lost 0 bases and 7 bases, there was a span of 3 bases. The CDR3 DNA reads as TGTGCCACCAGTGATTTGTCAAATGAGCAGTTCTTC. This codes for CATSDLSNEQFF.

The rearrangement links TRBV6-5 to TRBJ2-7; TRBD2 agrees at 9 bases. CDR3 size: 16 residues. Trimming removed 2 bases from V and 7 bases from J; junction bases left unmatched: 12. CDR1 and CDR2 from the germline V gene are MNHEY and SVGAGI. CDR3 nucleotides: TGTGCCAGCAGTTACGGCGGTAGCGGGAGTCTGGGGGAGCAGTACTTC. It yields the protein CASSYGGSGSLGEQYF.

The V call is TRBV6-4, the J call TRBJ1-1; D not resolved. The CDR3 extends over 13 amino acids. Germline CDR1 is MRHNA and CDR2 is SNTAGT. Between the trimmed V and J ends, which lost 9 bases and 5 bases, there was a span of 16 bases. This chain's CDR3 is CARRKRAGTEAFF. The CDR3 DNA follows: TGTGCCAGGAGGAAGAGGGCGGGAACTGAAGCTTTCTTT.

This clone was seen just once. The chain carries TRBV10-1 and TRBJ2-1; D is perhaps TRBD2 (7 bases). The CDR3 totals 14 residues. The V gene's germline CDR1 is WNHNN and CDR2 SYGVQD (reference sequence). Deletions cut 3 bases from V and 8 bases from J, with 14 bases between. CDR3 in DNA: TGCGCCAGCAGTGAAAACCCGGGGGGCGATGAGCAGTTCTTC. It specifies CASSENPGGDEQFF.

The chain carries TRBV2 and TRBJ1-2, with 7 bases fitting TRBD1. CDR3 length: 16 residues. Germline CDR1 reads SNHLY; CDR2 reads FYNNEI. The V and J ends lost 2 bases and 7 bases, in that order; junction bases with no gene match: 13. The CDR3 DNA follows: TGTGCCAGCAGTGAAAGAGGCAGGACAGGTACCAGTGGCTACACCTTC. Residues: CASSERGRTGTSGYTF.

The CDR3 DNA reads as TGTGCCATCAACAGGACACCTGATTCACCCCTCCACTTT. Encoded protein: CAINRTPDSPLHF. This chain links TRBV10-3 with TRBJ1-6; TRBD1 might be the D (5 bases). Germline V gene sequence: CDR1 ENHRY, CDR2 SYGVKD. Trimming shortened V by 7 bases and J by 8 bases, and 12 bases separated the two germline ends. The CDR3 contains 13 residues.

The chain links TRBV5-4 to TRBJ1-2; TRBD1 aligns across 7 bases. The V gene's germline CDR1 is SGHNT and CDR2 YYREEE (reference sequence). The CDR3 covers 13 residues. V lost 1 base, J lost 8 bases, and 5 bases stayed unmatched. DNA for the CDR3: TGTGCCAGCAGCTTGTTACAGGGGTGGGGCTACACCTTC. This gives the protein CASSLLQGWGYTF.

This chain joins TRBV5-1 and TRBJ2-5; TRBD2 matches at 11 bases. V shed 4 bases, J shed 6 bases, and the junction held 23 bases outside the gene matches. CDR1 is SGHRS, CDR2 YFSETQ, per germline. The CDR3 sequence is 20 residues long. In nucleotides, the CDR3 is TGCGCCAGCAGCGCCTCACTAGCGGGGGAGGTTGGGGGTCTCGTACAGACCCAGTACTTC. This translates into CASSASLAGEVGGLVQTQYF.

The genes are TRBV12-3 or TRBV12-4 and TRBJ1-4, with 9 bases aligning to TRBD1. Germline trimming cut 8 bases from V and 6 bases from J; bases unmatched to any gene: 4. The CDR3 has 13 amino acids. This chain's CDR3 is CASRRQGDEKLFF. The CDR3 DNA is TGTGCCAGCCGACGACAGGGGGATGAAAAACTGTTTTTT.

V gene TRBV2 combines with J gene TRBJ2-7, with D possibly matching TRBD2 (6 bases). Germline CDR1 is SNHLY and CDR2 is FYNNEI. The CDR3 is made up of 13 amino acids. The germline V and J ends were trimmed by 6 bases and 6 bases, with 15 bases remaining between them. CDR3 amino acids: CASSGGATFEQYF. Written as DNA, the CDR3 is TGTGCCAGCAGCGGCGGGGCTACCTTCGAGCAGTACTTC.

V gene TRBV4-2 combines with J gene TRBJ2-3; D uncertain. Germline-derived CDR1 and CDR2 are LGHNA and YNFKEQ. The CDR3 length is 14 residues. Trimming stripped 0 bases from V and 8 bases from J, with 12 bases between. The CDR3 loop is CASSQDDSSGTQYF. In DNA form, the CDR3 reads TGTGCCAGCAGCCAAGACGATAGCTCCGGTACGCAGTATTTT.

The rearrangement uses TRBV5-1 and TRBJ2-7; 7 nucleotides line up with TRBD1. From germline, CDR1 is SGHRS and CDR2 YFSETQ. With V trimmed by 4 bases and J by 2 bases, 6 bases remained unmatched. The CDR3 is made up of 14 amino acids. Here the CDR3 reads CASSPGQIAYEQYF. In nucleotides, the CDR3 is TGCGCCAGCAGCCCGGGACAGATTGCCTACGAGCAGTACTTC.

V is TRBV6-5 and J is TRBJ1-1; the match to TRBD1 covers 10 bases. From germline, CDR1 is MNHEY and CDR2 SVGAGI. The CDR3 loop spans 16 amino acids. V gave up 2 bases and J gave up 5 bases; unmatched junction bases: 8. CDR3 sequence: CASSYPGQGLGTEAFF. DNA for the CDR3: TGTGCCAGCAGTTACCCGGGACAGGGGTTGGGGACTGAAGCTTTCTTT.

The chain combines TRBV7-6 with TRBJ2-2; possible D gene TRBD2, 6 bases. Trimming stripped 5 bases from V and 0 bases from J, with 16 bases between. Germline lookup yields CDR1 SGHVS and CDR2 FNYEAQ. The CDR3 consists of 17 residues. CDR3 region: CASSRLRGGANTGELFF. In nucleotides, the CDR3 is TGTGCCAGCAGCCGGCTGCGTGGCGGGGCGAACACCGGGGAGCTGTTTTTT.

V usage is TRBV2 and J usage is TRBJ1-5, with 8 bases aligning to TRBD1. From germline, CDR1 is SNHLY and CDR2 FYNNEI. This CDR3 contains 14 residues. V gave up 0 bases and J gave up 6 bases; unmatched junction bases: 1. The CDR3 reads CASSEADRVQPQHF. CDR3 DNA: TGTGCCAGCAGTGAAGCGGACAGGGTTCAGCCCCAGCATTTT.

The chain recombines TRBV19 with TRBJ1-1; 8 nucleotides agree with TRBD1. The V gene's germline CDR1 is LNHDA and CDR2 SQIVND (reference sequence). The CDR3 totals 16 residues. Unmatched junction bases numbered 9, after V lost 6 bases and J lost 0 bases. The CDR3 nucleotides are TGTGCCAGTAGCCGATTGACAGGGGCCGTGAACACTGAAGCTTTCTTT. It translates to CASSRLTGAVNTEAFF.

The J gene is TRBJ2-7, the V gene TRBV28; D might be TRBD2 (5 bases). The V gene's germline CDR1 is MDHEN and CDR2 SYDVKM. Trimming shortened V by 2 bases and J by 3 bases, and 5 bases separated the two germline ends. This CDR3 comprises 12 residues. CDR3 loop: CASSLAGYEQYF. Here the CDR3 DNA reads TGTGCCAGCAGTTTAGCGGGCTACGAGCAGTACTTC.

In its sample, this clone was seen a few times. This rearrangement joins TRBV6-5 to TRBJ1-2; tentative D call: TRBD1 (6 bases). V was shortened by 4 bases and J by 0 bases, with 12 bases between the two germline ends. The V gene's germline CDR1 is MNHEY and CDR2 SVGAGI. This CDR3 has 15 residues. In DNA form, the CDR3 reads TGTGCCAGCAGTTCAGAGGGGGTCCCTAACTATGGCTACACCTTC. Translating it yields CASSSEGVPNYGYTF.

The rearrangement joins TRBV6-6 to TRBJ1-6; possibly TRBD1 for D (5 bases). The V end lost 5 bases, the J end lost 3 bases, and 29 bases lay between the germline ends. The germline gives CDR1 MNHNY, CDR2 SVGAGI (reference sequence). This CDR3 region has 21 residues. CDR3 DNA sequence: TGTGCCAGCAGTCGATCTGGACGGTCCCCCTCAAGGGGCAACTATAATTCACCCCTCCACTTT. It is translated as CASSRSGRSPSRGNYNSPLHF.

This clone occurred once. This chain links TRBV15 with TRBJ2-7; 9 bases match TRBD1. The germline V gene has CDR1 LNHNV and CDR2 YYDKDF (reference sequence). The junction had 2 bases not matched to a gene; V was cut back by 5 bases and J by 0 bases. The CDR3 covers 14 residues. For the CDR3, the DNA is TGTGCCACCAGCTGGGACAGGGACTCCTACGAGCAGTACTTC. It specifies CATSWDRDSYEQYF.

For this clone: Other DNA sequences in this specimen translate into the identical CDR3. CDR3 amino acids: CASRLRTGETQYF. Here the CDR3 DNA reads TGTGCCAGCAGACTTCGGACAGGAGAGACCCAGTACTTC. J is TRBJ2-5 and V is TRBV6-5; TRBD1 agrees at 7 bases. Unmatched junction bases numbered 5, after V lost 6 bases and J lost 4 bases. Germline assignment: CDR1 MNHEY and CDR2 SVGAGI. This CDR3 has 13 residues.

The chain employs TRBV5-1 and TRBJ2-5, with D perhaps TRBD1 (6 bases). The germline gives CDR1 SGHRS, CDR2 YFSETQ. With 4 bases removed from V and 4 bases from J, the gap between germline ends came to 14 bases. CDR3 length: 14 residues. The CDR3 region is CASSIQGSRETQYF. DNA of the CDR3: TGCGCCAGCAGCATACAGGGTTCTCGAGAGACCCAGTACTTC.

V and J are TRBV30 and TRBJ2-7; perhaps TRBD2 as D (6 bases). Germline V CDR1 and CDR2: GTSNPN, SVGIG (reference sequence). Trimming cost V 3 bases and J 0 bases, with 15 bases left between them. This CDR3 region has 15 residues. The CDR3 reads CAWRRPGGSSYEQYF. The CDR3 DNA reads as TGTGCCTGGAGGAGACCTGGGGGGAGCTCCTACGAGCAGTACTTC.